The sample holds many counts of the clone carrying this T cell receptor (beta chain). Then a second PCR, running roughly 7 to 11 cycles, was carried out with a sample-barcoded 5' primer and a J-beta primer mix. TCRdb processed the 5' RACE reads anew with MiXCR; each CDR3 protein has one entry. The repertoire has 900,000 to 950,000 distinct CDR3 sequences, around 29% of them found once; the top ten carry approximately 10%. These data originate in a study of blood T cells in healthy people across ages. V was cut by 3 bases and J by 4 bases, with 12 bases left in between. The CDR3 consists of 14 residues. Separately, the same data were catalogued under a study of T cells of mothers and their children. That publication notes: The sample comes from some 10 healthy Caucasian donors: mothers and children.

V usage is TRBV12-3 or TRBV12-4 and J usage is TRBJ1-2; the D gene is possibly TRBD1 (5 bases). Sequenced material: blood. This TCR was recovered from a woman aged 40-49 years in good health. The CDR3 loop reads CASSLGREGYGYTF. As DNA, the CDR3 is TGTGCCAGCAGTTTGGGCAGGGAGGGCTATGGCTACACCTTC.